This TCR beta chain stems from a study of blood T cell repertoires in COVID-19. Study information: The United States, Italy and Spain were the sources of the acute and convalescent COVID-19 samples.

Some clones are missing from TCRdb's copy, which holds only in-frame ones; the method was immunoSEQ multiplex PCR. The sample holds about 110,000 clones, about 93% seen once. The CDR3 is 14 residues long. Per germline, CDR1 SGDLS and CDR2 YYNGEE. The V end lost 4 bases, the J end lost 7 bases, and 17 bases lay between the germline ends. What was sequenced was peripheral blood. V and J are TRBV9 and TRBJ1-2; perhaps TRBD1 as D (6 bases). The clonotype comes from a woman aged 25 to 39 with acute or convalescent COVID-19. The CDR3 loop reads CASSSPTGFPGYTF. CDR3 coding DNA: TGTGCCAGCAGCTCCCCAACAGGGTTTCCTGGCTACACCTTC.